The entry that follows covers one TCR beta chain sequence. Its target antigen remains unknown. Base qualities were left out, and no much larger clone turns up one base away. These data are taken from a study of shared clonotypes between healthy human individuals (dated by TCRdb to 2020 to 2022). Regarding the complete study: A couple of women and three men aged 18 to 49 years were included in the cohort. To increase sequencing depth and limit assay-specific biases, different laboratories used diverse techniques to prepare libraries and sequence TCR repertoires. Per donor, leukapheresis produced somewhere between about 0.85 and 10 billion PBMCs. To estimate repertoire size and how much clonotype sharing occurs between individuals, the study deeply sequenced the blood TCR repertoires of roughly 5 healthy adults. Per donor, three plates each were used for CD4 naive and CD4 memory, two for CD8 naive, and one for CD8 memory. The study at large found these results: Naive subsets generally had larger estimated clonotype richness than memory subsets. Rarefaction of sorted-subset datasets indicated incomplete sequencing despite the large sequencing depth. Based on pairwise subsampling, the degree of clonotype sharing among donors was expected to be affected by sequencing depth. Across several donors, about 5.2% of naive CD4, approximately 3.6% of naive CD8, around 2.1% of memory CD4, and approximately 0.4% of memory CD8 clonotypes were shared. Sampling was restricted to blood, and TCR repertoires in tissue are likely to differ from TCR repertoires in blood. Compared with non-shared clonotypes, clonotypes shared by all four sorted-subset donors had higher generation probabilities. Because the study included a small number of donors, the genetic and exposure-history diversity represented was limited.

Donors were healthy HIV-negative adults with no recently reported acute infections or vaccinations. Every donor was a Caucasian adult living in Nashville, Tennessee, USA. CD4+ T cells were enriched by magnetic negative selection; naive cells were then positively selected on CD45RA, and the negative fraction formed the memory subset. Blood was obtained by leukapheresis, after which PBMCs were separated by Ficoll-Histopaque density gradient centrifugation and cryopreserved in liquid nitrogen vapor phase. Analytical flow cytometry was used to check the purity and quantity of each magnetically sorted T cell population. Each sorted fraction had its genomic DNA isolated and then quantified by UV absorbance on a Nanodrop 2000c. Trimming removed 4 bases from V and 2 bases from J; the gene matches leave 13 bases unexplained. Looking up the germline V gene yields CDR1 SGHRS and CDR2 YFSETQ. The CDR3, cysteine through phenylalanine, is 17 amino acids long. CDR3 DNA only is kept here, 51 bases in frame from base 1.

Using the deep immunoSEQ assay, multiplex PCR amplified TCR CDR3 regions from genomic DNA. Extracted genomic DNA from each cell subset was spread evenly across all wells of several immunoSEQ 96-well plates, with each plate serving as a replicate. Each replicate PCR for sorted subsets received about 200 ng genomic DNA, equal to tens of thousands of T cell genomes. Purified libraries were quantified with a Qubit 3.0 fluorometer, sized on a Bioanalyzer 2100, and re-quantified with the KAPA Library Quantification kit. Each immunoSEQ 96-well plate was sequenced on its own single-read 150-cycle Illumina NextSeq 550 flow cell. The source study handled its data this way. Because the immunoSEQ output held only junctional sequences and lacked quality scores, the filtering could not match the filtering applied to full-length reads. Sequences were annotated with PyIR, a Python wrapper for IgBLAST v1.9, using IMGT germline references to assign V/J genes and CDR3. Any read was removed if the V/J assignment was weak (E-value above 1e-6), the CDR3 was missing, or the read contained stop codons, out-of-frame junctions, or ambiguous translated residues. A V3J clonotype was defined by an identical inferred V gene, J gene, and CDR3 amino acid sequence. To compute the percentage overlap between repertoires, the number of shared unique clonotypes was divided by the size of the smaller repertoire. Three approaches were used to assess repertoire richness: RTK rarefaction, the Chao1 estimator, and Recon v2.1 estimates of unobserved clonotypes. Generation probabilities for all TCRbeta clonotypes obtained by the gDNA method from a handful of donors were computed using OLGA. The table comes from immuneACCESS by way of TCRdb, which keeps in-frame sequences with V and J called. Part of the clones is missing from these tables; in studies checked, under half for an unresolved V gene and the rest for unknown reasons. V and J calls plus clone size are reproduced from that table; the DNA served to infer D and trimming. This sample comprises some 2.3 million clones, more than 85% of them detected only once. 0.35% to 0.5% of the sample is held by the ten biggest clonotypes.

This sequence originates from a man aged 18 to 30 in good health. Some clones in this sample may be carry-over from other donors' samples. Sequences were obtained from naive CD4+ T cells from PBMCs. The cell subset or site label corresponds to: CD45RA+ positively selected. The sequence links TRBV5-1 to TRBJ1-2; TRBD1 aligns with 8 central bases. The CDR3 protein is CASSKTGTGRGNYGYTF. In nucleotides, the sequence is TGCGCCAGCAGCAAAACCGGGACAGGACGGGGCAACTATGGCTACACCTTC.